This T cell receptor beta chain is from a study of regulatory T cells in long-lasting Graves disease. Relying on iRepertoire HTBI primers and Arm-PCR of CDR3 regions, the team built TCR beta libraries. Via MiXCR, TCRdb re-called the multiplex PCR reads, giving one row per CDR3 protein. The table lists about 660,000 distinct CDR3 sequences, around 30% of them singletons. The time point here: persistent/refractory GD, antithyroid drugs over 5 years with positive TRAb. From RNA extracted from PBMCs, the TCR library was made. Patients of an endocrinology department in Xi'an, China, were included. The table lists this clonotype with a few counts. Germline CDR1 reads SQVTM; CDR2 reads ANQGSEA. The CDR3 runs to 15 residues. V lost 2 bases and J lost 6; bases outside the gene matches: 12.

V and J are TRBV29-1 and TRBJ1-2, with TRBD1 identical over 7 bases. This specimen consisted of peripheral blood mononuclear cells (PBMCs), obtained when the disease was refractory, from a patient treated with antithyroid drugs. This receptor was obtained from a female donor with Graves disease. CDR3 nucleotide sequence: TGCAGCGTTGAATTTCAGGGGGGTCCTTCTGATGGCTACACCTTC. Its translation is CSVEFQGGPSDGYTF.